The 32 T cell receptor beta chains presented below share a single source sample, sequenced in a study of response to subunit inactivated influenza vaccine. MiXCR, run by TCRdb on the RT-PCR reads, gives a single entry per CDR3 protein. The sample includes a few hundred thousand distinct CDR3 sequences, approximately 7.8% of them seen just once. Sequenced here: PBMCs from blood, sampled around 25 months after vaccination. These receptors were obtained from a man between 50 and 75 years old who received an inactivated influenza vaccine.

This clonotype showed up just a few times. CDR3 amino acids: CASSLVGQGASTDTQYF. The CDR3, as DNA: TGTGCCAGCAGCTTAGTAGGACAGGGGGCTAGCACAGATACGCAGTATTTT. The V gene is TRBV7-2, the J gene TRBJ2-3; 11 bases are shared with TRBD1. The CDR3 spans 17 residues. Germline V lookup: CDR1 SGHTA, CDR2 FQGNSA. V lost 1 base, J lost 0 bases, and 3 bases stayed unmatched.

This clonotype has just a few counts. V is TRBV5-6 and J is TRBJ2-2; possibly TRBD1 or TRBD2 for D (5 bases each). Germline lookup yields CDR1 SGHDT and CDR2 YYEEEE. The CDR3 spans 13 residues. Trimming took off 8 bases at V and 6 bases at J, with 14 bases between the two ends. The CDR3 spells CASLRGGAGELFF. The CDR3 DNA is TGTGCCAGTTTACGGGGCGGAGCCGGGGAGCTGTTTTTT.

This clonotype was recorded many times. The rearrangement links TRBV20-1 to TRBJ1-1; TRBD1 agrees at 7 bases. Germline lookup yields CDR1 DFQATT and CDR2 SNEGSKA (reference sequence). Trimming removed 4 bases from V and 1 base from J; junction bases left unmatched: 12. This CDR3 has 16 residues. The CDR3 nucleotides are TGCAGTGCTACGTATCTTTACAGGGGCGGGAACACTGAAGCTTTCTTT. Encoded protein: CSATYLYRGGNTEAFF.

At least ten counts were recorded for this clonotype. The chain recombines TRBV5-6 with TRBJ1-1; the D gene is possibly TRBD1 (5 bases). Germline lookup yields CDR1 SGHDT and CDR2 YYEEEE. The CDR3 is made up of 15 amino acids. Trimming took 4 bases from V and 5 from J, leaving 18 bases between them. For the CDR3, the DNA is TGTGCCAGCAGCCGAGGGACCGGCCGAGGGACTGAAGCTTTCTTT. Translating it yields CASSRGTGRGTEAFF.

The chain couples TRBV4-3 to TRBJ2-7, with D tentatively TRBD1 or TRBD2 (5 bases each). From germline, CDR1 is LGHNA and CDR2 YSLEER. The CDR3 length is 14 residues. Trimming removed 2 bases from V and 3 bases from J, with 11 bases in between. Here the CDR3 DNA reads TGCGCCAGCAGCCAAACCCGGGACGGCTACGAGCAGTACTTC. This translates into CASSQTRDGYEQYF.

Only a few counts were recorded for this clonotype. The chain couples TRBV7-9 to TRBJ1-5; 7 bases line up with TRBD1. The CDR3 sequence is 15 residues long. The germline V gene has CDR1 SEHNR and CDR2 FQNEAQ (reference sequence). Trimming at V came to 1 base and at J to 2 bases, leaving 2 bases not matched to a gene. The CDR3 sequence is CASSLGDSGNQPQHF. As DNA, the CDR3 is TGTGCCAGCAGCTTAGGGGACAGTGGCAATCAGCCCCAGCATTTT.

This clonotype was picked up a small number of times. The chain joins TRBV7-9 to TRBJ2-3, with a weak D call TRBD2 (5 bases). The V gene lost 3 bases and the J gene lost 5 bases, with 9 bases spanning the gap. This CDR3 has 13 residues. Germline loops: CDR1 SEHNR, CDR2 FQNEAQ (reference sequence). CDR3 region: CASSFSGRDTQYF. CDR3 nucleotide sequence: TGTGCCAGCAGCTTTAGTGGGAGAGATACGCAGTATTTT.

This clonotype was seen more than once but under ten times. J is TRBJ2-7 and V is TRBV10-3; D may correspond to TRBD1 or TRBD2 (5 bases each). This CDR3 has 17 amino acids. Trimming stripped 0 bases from V and 3 bases from J, with 18 bases between. CDR1 and CDR2 from the germline V gene are ENHRY and SYGVKD. This chain's CDR3 is CAISESPGQGSIYEQYF. DNA for the CDR3: TGTGCCATCAGTGAGTCCCCGGGGCAGGGCTCTATCTACGAGCAGTACTTC.

This chain uses TRBV6-4 with TRBJ2-1; the D gene is possibly TRBD2 (5 bases). Trimming left V 4 bases short and J 10 bases short, with 8 bases between. Per the germline V gene, CDR1 is MRHNA and CDR2 is SNTAGT. This CDR3 spans 11 amino acids. As DNA, the CDR3 is TGTGCCAGCAGTGGAGAGGGCGAGCAGTTCTTC. It is translated as CASSGEGEQFF.

The table lists this clonotype with a few counts. The CDR3 DNA follows: TGTGCCAGCAGTTACACATCGGCAGGAGCGTACAATGAGCAGTTCTTC. This translates into CASSYTSAGAYNEQFF. V usage is TRBV6-2 or TRBV6-3 and J usage is TRBJ2-1, with no clear D. The V gene lost 2 bases and the J gene lost 4 bases, with 15 bases spanning the gap. This CDR3 has 16 residues. Germline V gives CDR1 MNHEY, CDR2 SVGEGT.

The chain has TRBV5-1 and TRBJ2-3, with 11 bases lining up with TRBD2. The V and J ends lost 2 bases and 4 bases, in that order; junction bases with no gene match: 6. The CDR3 has 16 residues. From germline, CDR1 is SGHRS and CDR2 YFSETQ. CDR3: CASSLHSGRAPDTQYF. The CDR3 DNA reads as TGCGCCAGCAGCTTACATAGCGGGAGGGCCCCAGATACGCAGTATTTT.

This clonotype was observed a handful of times. The V and J genes are TRBV4-2 and TRBJ2-1; a weak D match, TRBD1 (6 bases). V lost 4 bases, J lost 5 bases, and 21 bases lay in between. The length of the CDR3 is 17 residues. Germline values: CDR1 LGHNA, CDR2 YNFKEQ. The CDR3 coding sequence is TGTGCCAGCAGCCCGTCGATCAAGGGGGTACTCAACAATGAGCAGTTCTTC. It codes for CASSPSIKGVLNNEQFF.

The rearrangement uses TRBV29-1 and TRBJ2-5; 8 bases map to TRBD1. Losses at the gene ends were 0 bases for V and 1 base for J; bases not matched to a gene: 10. The germline V gene encodes CDR1 SQVTM and CDR2 ANQGSEA. This CDR3 has 17 amino acids. The DNA of the CDR3 is TGCAGCGTTGAAGATCCTCGGTTGACAGGGGCCCAAGAGACCCAGTACTTC. It codes for CSVEDPRLTGAQETQYF.

Note on this clonotype: A much more abundant neighbour one base away suggests this may be a read error. The rearrangement links TRBV20-1 to TRBJ2-1; 9 nucleotides agree with TRBD2. The CDR3 runs 17 residues. The V and J ends lost 6 bases and 7 bases, in that order; junction bases with no gene match: 19. Germline V gene data show CDR1 as DFQATT and CDR2 as SNEGSKA (reference sequence). The CDR3 nucleotides are TGCAGTGCCGGGTCCCGACTTCCCAGCGGGAGGAGAAATGAGCAGTTCTTC. It yields the protein CSAGSRLPSGRRNEQFF.

The chain recombines TRBV12-3 or TRBV12-4 with TRBJ1-5; 9 nucleotides line up with TRBD1. J was trimmed by 4 bases and V by 2 bases; bases with no gene match: 3. The length of the CDR3 is 15 residues. In DNA form, the CDR3 reads TGTGCCAGCAGTTTAAGGGGGACAGGGAATCAGCCCCAGCATTTT. It specifies CASSLRGTGNQPQHF.

This clonotype appeared many times. The chain employs TRBV7-2 and TRBJ2-3; the match to TRBD2 covers 10 bases. V was clipped by 2 bases and J by 1 base; unmatched bases: 0. CDR1 is SGHTA and CDR2 is FQGNSA in the germline V gene. The CDR3 contains 15 residues. CDR3 DNA: TGTGCCAGCAGCTTACTAGCGGGGGGCACAGATACGCAGTATTTT. It specifies CASSLLAGGTDTQYF.

The sample holds many counts of this clonotype. V and J are TRBV6-2 or TRBV6-3 and TRBJ2-4, with a possible D match to TRBD2 (5 bases). Germline CDR1 is MNHEY and CDR2 is SVGEGT. V was pared by 2 bases and J by 5 bases, with 13 bases between. The CDR3 runs to 15 residues. The CDR3 DNA is TGTGCCAGCAGTTACCGCAGCGGCCCCCAAAACATTCAGTACTTC. This gives the protein CASSYRSGPQNIQYF.

V and J are TRBV6-1 and TRBJ1-5, with a tentative D call TRBD1 (5 bases). Germline CDR1 reads MNHNS; CDR2 reads SASEGT. V dropped 4 bases and J dropped 6 bases, with 19 bases sitting between them. This CDR3 spans 16 amino acids. The CDR3 DNA reads TGTGCCAGCAGTGTAGGGGACGGTGCCCGGGGTCAGCCCCAGCATTTT. It yields the protein CASSVGDGARGQPQHF.

The rearrangement links TRBV10-3 to TRBJ2-7; D not certain. Looked up from germline, CDR1 is ENHRY and CDR2 is SYGVKD. V was shortened by 5 bases and J by 1 base, with 12 bases between the two germline ends. CDR3 size: 14 residues. CDR3 in DNA: TGTGCCATCAGTTTGGCAGGTTCTTCCTACGAGCAGTACTTC. The encoded protein is CAISLAGSSYEQYF.

V and J are TRBV6-1 and TRBJ1-5; D is unresolved. V was pared by 3 bases and J by 9 bases, with 12 bases between. CDR1 is MNHNS and CDR2 is SASEGT in the germline V gene. The CDR3 sequence is 13 residues long. CDR3 DNA sequence: TGTGCCAGCAGTGATCGAGGAGGGCTGCCCCAGCATTTT. It specifies CASSDRGGLPQHF.

The chain joins TRBV9 to TRBJ1-6; 9 nucleotides align to TRBD1. The trim removed 3 bases at V and 7 bases at J, leaving 2 bases unmatched. Germline V gene lookup returns CDR1 SGDLS and CDR2 YYNGEE. CDR3 length: 14 residues. In DNA, the CDR3 is TGTGCCAGCAGCGGGGGACAGGGAAATTCACCCCTCCACTTT. Translated, it gives CASSGGQGNSPLHF.

This clonotype has ten or more counts. The rearrangement uses TRBV5-1 and TRBJ1-2; 9 bases match TRBD1. V lost 4 bases and J lost 2; bases outside the gene matches: 3. There are 14 residues in the CDR3. Germline CDR1 SGHRS, CDR2 YFSETQ. The CDR3 spells CASSPQGANYGYTF. The CDR3 bases are TGCGCCAGCAGCCCACAGGGGGCCAACTATGGCTACACCTTC.

This clonotype was recorded at least ten times. The chain carries TRBV20-1 and TRBJ2-7; D remains unclear. Germline CDR1 reads DFQATT; CDR2 reads SNEGSKA (reference sequence). This CDR3 is built from 13 residues. The germline V and J ends were trimmed by 0 bases and 0 bases, with 6 bases remaining between them. The CDR3 region has the DNA TGCAGTGCTAGAGATCCCCCCTCCTACGAGCAGTACTTC. It encodes CSARDPPSYEQYF.

This clonotype has more than one count but fewer than ten. The genes are TRBV7-2 and TRBJ2-5; 8 bases agree with TRBD1. This CDR3 spans 15 amino acids. The V segment lost 0 bases and the J segment 5 bases; nucleotides outside the gene matches: 5. CDR1 is SGHTA, CDR2 FQGNSA, per germline. For the CDR3, the DNA is TGTGCCAGCAGCTTAGCGCAGGGGGCCTGGGAGACCCAGTACTTC. Amino acid sequence: CASSLAQGAWETQYF.

This clonotype was seen at least ten times. This chain connects TRBV27 to TRBJ2-3; 9 bases map to TRBD1. The CDR3 runs 14 residues. The V gene's germline CDR1 is MNHEY and CDR2 SMNVEV (reference sequence). The V segment lost 7 bases and the J segment 3 bases; nucleotides outside the gene matches: 5. For the CDR3, the DNA is TGTGCCAGCAAGGACAGGGGAGGAACAGATACGCAGTATTTT. The encoded protein is CASKDRGGTDTQYF.

The rearrangement uses TRBV5-1 and TRBJ2-7; no definite D call. Per germline, CDR1 SGHRS and CDR2 YFSETQ. V lost 6 bases to trimming and J lost 0 bases, with 7 bases between them. CDR3 size: 12 residues. The CDR3, as DNA: TGCGCCAGCATCGCCACCTCCTACGAGCAGTACTTC. Protein sequence: CASIATSYEQYF. Variable domain in full (rest from reference TRBV5-1 and TRBJ2-7): KAGVTQTPRYLIKTRGQQVTLSCSPISGHRSVSWYQQTPGQGLQFLFEYFSETQRNKGNFPGRFSGRQFSNSRSEMNVSTLELGDSALYLCASIATSYEQYFGPGTRLTVT.

This chain joins TRBV12-3 or TRBV12-4 and TRBJ2-3, with 11 bases identical to TRBD2. The CDR3 spans 15 residues. Germline trimming cut 6 bases from V and 6 bases from J; bases unmatched to any gene: 8. CDR3: CASRVTSGNSDTQYF. DNA for the CDR3: TGTGCCAGCAGAGTGACTAGCGGGAACTCGGATACGCAGTATTTT.

As DNA, the CDR3 is TGTGCCAGCAGCCAAGATTTGGCAGGGACGAACTACAATGAGCAGTTCTTC. Its protein is CASSQDLAGTNYNEQFF. The gene calls are TRBV4-2 and TRBJ2-1; TRBD1 or TRBD2 may be the D gene (5 bases each). V lost 0 bases and J 3 bases, leaving 15 bases between the germline ends. CDR3 length: 17 residues. Germline CDR1 reads LGHNA; CDR2 reads YNFKEQ.

This chain links TRBV6-2 or TRBV6-3 with TRBJ2-2, with D perhaps given as TRBD1 or TRBD2 (7 bases each). The CDR3 is 18 amino acids. Trimming removed 2 bases from V and 5 bases from J, with 21 bases in between. Germline CDR1 reads MNHEY; CDR2 reads SVGEGT. The CDR3 is CASSYQRGRGGETGELFF. The CDR3 region has the DNA TGTGCCAGCAGTTACCAACGCGGCAGGGGGGGAGAAACCGGGGAGCTGTTTTTT.

This clonotype has at least ten counts. This chain connects TRBV6-1 to TRBJ2-2; maybe TRBD2 (7 bases). Trimming removed 7 bases at V and 4 bases at J, with 16 bases between. The CDR3 runs 15 residues. CDR1 and CDR2 from the germline V gene are MNHNS and SASEGT. CDR3 residues: CASTKGGASTGELFF. In DNA form, the CDR3 reads TGTGCCAGCACCAAAGGGGGGGCCAGCACCGGGGAGCTGTTTTTT.

This clonotype was observed many times. The V call is TRBV14, the J call TRBJ2-1; 10 nucleotides align to TRBD2. Germline CDR1 and CDR2: SGHDN and FVKESK. The V gene end was trimmed by 1 base and the J gene end by 6 bases; junction bases not matched to a gene: 6. This CDR3 is 16 amino acids long. Here the CDR3 reads CASSQVGSGRFNEQFF. The CDR3 DNA follows: TGTGCCAGCAGCCAAGTAGGTAGCGGGAGGTTCAATGAGCAGTTCTTC.

This chain joins TRBV28 and TRBJ1-4; a possible D gene is TRBD1 (6 bases). CDR3 size: 14 residues. Germline V CDR1 and CDR2: MDHEN, SYDVKM. V was trimmed by 5 bases and J by 9 bases, leaving 16 bases between them. The CDR3 sequence: CASSLTRGRQKLFF. The CDR3 bases are TGTGCCAGCAGTCTCACCCGGGGGCGGCAAAAACTGTTTTTT.